These T cell receptor beta chains were read from a single sample in a study of human T cells and chemical hapten exposure. In TCRdb, the RACE reads were re-called with MiXCR into one record per CDR3 protein. Of about 61,000 distinct CDR3 sequences in the sample, 6.5% to 8.5% were seen once. The specimen was whole blood, collected in connection with sensitization to the hapten diphenylcyclopropenone (DPC). These receptors originate from a woman younger than 45 with alopecia areata. Some clones in this sample may be carry-over from other donors' samples. Both conserved end residues are part of each CDR3. A D gene is named only where the DNA matches it firmly. Clone size appears in some rows only: once, few, many, or a class for an expanded clone.

d_call,v_call,clone_size,j_call,cdr3_nt,cdr3_aa
.,TRBV14,many,TRBJ1-2,TGTGCCAGCAGCCAGCAGGTATTCTATGGCTACACCTTC,CASSQQVFYGYTF
TRBD2,TRBV9,many,TRBJ2-1,TGTGCCAGCAGCGGTCGACTAGCGGGGGGCCTTTCCTACAATGAGCAGTTCTTC,CASSGRLAGGLSYNEQFF
TRBD1,TRBV6-6,many,TRBJ2-7,TGTGCCAGCACTGCACAGGGGATAGCCTACGAGCAGTACTTC,CASTAQGIAYEQYF
.,TRBV27,many,TRBJ2-5,TGTGCCAGCAGTTTCAGGGACCGCCAAGAGACCCAGTACTTC,CASSFRDRQETQYF
.,TRBV27,many,TRBJ2-7,TGTGCCAGTAGCCACAACCGTCCCTACGAGCAGTACTTC,CASSHNRPYEQYF
.,TRBV12-3/TRBV12-4,many,TRBJ1-1,TGTGCCAGCAGACCCCCCCCGGGGCAGGGGATGGGCACTGAAGCTTTCTTT,CASRPPPGQGMGTEAFF
TRBD2,TRBV5-6,many,TRBJ2-1,TGTGCCAGCAGCTCAGGACTAGCGGTCAACAATGAGCAGTTCTTC,CASSSGLAVNNEQFF
.,TRBV29-1,many,TRBJ1-1,TGCAGCGTTGAAAGGGGAAGTGAAGCTTTCTTT,CSVERGSEAFF
.,TRBV6-1,few,TRBJ2-7,TGTGCCAGCAGTGTTCTCCCCCAATACGAGCAGTACTTC,CASSVLPQYEQYF
TRBD1,TRBV18,many,TRBJ1-4,TGTGCCAGCTCACCACCGATGGGACAGACTAATGAAAAACTGTTTTTT,CASSPPMGQTNEKLFF
.,TRBV7-8,few,TRBJ1-5,TGTGCCAGCAGCTTAGAGGGTTATAGCAATCAGCCCCAGCATTTT,CASSLEGYSNQPQHF
.,TRBV30,large,TRBJ2-6,TGTGCCTGGCAGGGACCTGCTGGGGCCAACGTCCTGACTTTC,CAWQGPAGANVLTF
.,TRBV28,many,TRBJ1-1,TGTGCCAGCAGTTCCACACGGAACACTGAAGCTTTCTTT,CASSSTRNTEAFF
.,TRBV20-1,.,TRBJ2-3,TGCAGTGCCTATCAGCCAGGGTTGGCGGGCCCCGAAGATACGCAGTATTTT,CSAYQPGLAGPEDTQYF
.,TRBV5-1,many,TRBJ1-3,TGCGCCAGCAGCTCCGAAGGTGGCTCTGGAAACACCATATATTTT,CASSSEGGSGNTIYF
TRBD1,TRBV5-1,many,TRBJ2-7,TGCGCCAGCAGCTTCTTTTCGGGGACAGACACCTACGAGCAGTACTTC,CASSFFSGTDTYEQYF
TRBD1,TRBV5-1,.,TRBJ1-1,TGCGCCAGCAGCACGGACAGGCCCAACACTGAAGCTTTCTTT,CASSTDRPNTEAFF
.,TRBV6-5,many,TRBJ2-3,TGTGCCAGCAGTTACATACGGGGGGCTGGCACAGATACGCAGTATTTT,CASSYIRGAGTDTQYF
.,TRBV5-1,many,TRBJ1-2,TGCGCCAGCAGAGGTCCAGAGAACTATGGCTACACCTTC,CASRGPENYGYTF
.,TRBV6-1,many,TRBJ1-5,TGTGCCAGCAGTGGAACTGGGACTATTTGGCCCCAGCATTTT,CASSGTGTIWPQHF
.,TRBV7-3,many,TRBJ2-6,TGTGCCAGCAGCCCCTCCGGGGCCAACGTCCTGACTTTC,CASSPSGANVLTF
TRBD2,TRBV14,many,TRBJ2-3,TGTGCCAGCAGCCGCCTACTTAGCGGGGATACGCAGTATTTT,CASSRLLSGDTQYF
TRBD2,TRBV29-1,many,TRBJ2-5,TGCAGCGTTGGAGGGACTAGCGGGGGAATCACGGAGACCCAGTACTTC,CSVGGTSGGITETQYF